The 19 T cell receptor beta chains given below trace back to one sample, sequenced in a study of T cell responses to AZD1222 COVID-19 vaccine. Produced via immunoSEQ multiplex PCR; TCRdb's table is partial and in-frame only. The data contain 130,000 to 150,000 clones, about 91% of them singletons. The source material was peripheral blood, sampled on day 0 of AZD1222 vaccination. Source of these receptors: an adult in good health.

This chain connects TRBV6-5 to TRBJ2-7; unclear D gene. V lost 4 bases to trimming and J lost 2 bases, with 15 bases between them. The CDR3 contains 15 residues. Germline V gene data show CDR1 as MNHEY and CDR2 as SVGAGI. The CDR3 loop reads CASSFTVNGPYEQYF. The CDR3, as DNA: TGTGCCAGCAGTTTCACAGTAAACGGCCCCTACGAGCAGTACTTC.

The chain couples TRBV28 to TRBJ1-2, with D perhaps matching TRBD1 (5 bases). The CDR3 runs to 15 residues. Germline V gene data show CDR1 as MDHEN and CDR2 as SYDVKM. Trimming left V 8 bases short and J 6 bases short, with 22 bases between. The CDR3 DNA reads TGTGCCAGCCAATTGGGGGGGAGTCGAGTAAATGGCTACACCTTC. Translation gives CASQLGGSRVNGYTF.

This chain connects TRBV5-1 to TRBJ2-2; 8 bases are a match to TRBD2. The V gene's germline CDR1 is SGHRS and CDR2 YFSETQ. CDR3 length: 16 residues. The junction had 9 bases not matched to a gene; V was cut back by 6 bases and J by 2 bases. The CDR3 nucleotides are TGCGCCAGCAACATTGGACTAGCTGCCAACACCGGGGAGCTGTTTTTT. Encoded protein: CASNIGLAANTGELFF. Complete variable domain (other parts from reference TRBV5-1 and TRBJ2-2): KAGVTQTPRYLIKTRGQQVTLSCSPISGHRSVSWYQQTPGQGLQFLFEYFSETQRNKGNFPGRFSGRQFSNSRSEMNVSTLELGDSALYLCASNIGLAANTGELFFGEGSRLTVL.

V and J are TRBV20-1 and TRBJ1-2, with no clear D. The CDR3 loop spans 11 amino acids. The germline V gene encodes CDR1 DFQATT and CDR2 SNEGSKA (reference sequence). This chain's CDR3 is CAASGVEGYTF. DNA for the CDR3: TGCGCCGCTAGTGGGGTAGAAGGCTACACCTTC.

The V gene is TRBV19, the J gene TRBJ2-6, with TRBD1 matching 8 bases. The CDR3 sequence is 14 residues long. Looked up from germline, CDR1 is LNHDA and CDR2 is SQIVND (reference sequence). Losses at the gene ends were 10 bases for V and 2 bases for J; bases not matched to a gene: 4. CDR3 sequence: CATARGPGANVLTF. The CDR3 DNA is TGTGCCACCGCCAGGGGGCCTGGGGCCAACGTCCTGACTTTC.

The V call is TRBV10-3, the J call TRBJ1-1; no clear D. The V end was cut by 3 bases, the J end by 8 bases, with 10 bases between. The CDR3 consists of 12 residues. Germline CDR1 and CDR2: ENHRY and SYGVKD. The CDR3: CAISDSRLEAFF. The CDR3 region has the DNA TGTGCCATCAGTGACTCCCGGCTGGAAGCTTTCTTT.

The chain joins TRBV5-1 to TRBJ1-1; D unclear. V dropped 5 bases and J dropped 1 base, with 12 bases sitting between them. CDR1 is SGHRS and CDR2 is YFSETQ in the germline V gene. The CDR3 loop spans 14 amino acids. The CDR3 sequence: CASSLAPPNTEAFF. The CDR3 DNA is TGCGCCAGCAGTCTCGCCCCCCCGAACACTGAAGCTTTCTTT.

The chain employs TRBV9 and TRBJ1-5; TRBD1 is a possible D gene (5 bases). The CDR3 extends over 19 amino acids. CDR1 is SGDLS, CDR2 YYNGEE, per germline. V lost 1 base and J lost 0, with 20 bases in between. CDR3 bases: TGTGCCAGCAGCGTAAAAGGTGGGGGGTACCGTGATAGCAATCAGCCCCAGCATTTT. It yields the protein CASSVKGGGYRDSNQPQHF.

The V call is TRBV5-1, the J call TRBJ1-2; D remains unclear. The CDR3 covers 13 residues. The ends were cut back, 6 bases at V and 0 bases at J, with 9 bases in the middle. Germline values: CDR1 SGHRS, CDR2 YFSETQ. The CDR3 here is CASKEAANYGYTF. In DNA form, the CDR3 reads TGCGCCAGCAAGGAGGCAGCTAACTATGGCTACACCTTC. The full variable domain, its missing parts supplied by reference TRBV5-1 and TRBJ1-2, is KAGVTQTPRYLIKTRGQQVTLSCSPISGHRSVSWYQQTPGQGLQFLFEYFSETQRNKGNFPGRFSGRQFSNSRSEMNVSTLELGDSALYLCASKEAANYGYTFGSGTRLTVV.

The V gene is TRBV19, the J gene TRBJ2-3; D remains unclear. CDR1 LNHDA and CDR2 SQIVND come from the germline V gene (reference sequence). This CDR3 comprises 13 residues. Trimming left V 5 bases short and J 6 bases short, with 12 bases between. The CDR3 loop reads CASSQDRLDTQYF. The DNA of the CDR3 is TGTGCCAGTAGTCAGGACCGTCTGGATACGCAGTATTTT. Full variable domain (rest looked up from reference TRBV19 and TRBJ2-3): DGGITQSPKYLFRKEGQNVTLSCEQNLNHDAMYWYRQDPGQGLRLIYYSQIVNDFQKGDIAEGYSVSREKKESFPLTVTSAQKNPTAFYLCASSQDRLDTQYFGPGTRLTVL.

This chain joins TRBV7-9 and TRBJ2-5, with 10 bases aligning to TRBD2. Trimming at V came to 0 bases and at J to 2 bases, leaving 6 bases not matched to a gene. The CDR3 covers 17 residues. Per the germline V gene, CDR1 is SEHNR and CDR2 is FQNEAQ (reference sequence). CDR3 in amino acids: CASSLARSSGGQETQYF. DNA for the CDR3: TGTGCCAGCAGCTTAGCGCGGAGTAGCGGGGGGCAAGAGACCCAGTACTTC. Variable domain in full (rest from reference TRBV7-9 and TRBJ2-5): DTGVSQNPRHKITKRGQNVTFRCDPISEHNRLYWYRQTLGQGPEFLTYFQNEAQLEKSRLLSDRFSAERPKGSFSTLEIQRTEQGDSAMYLCASSLARSSGGQETQYFGPGTRLLVL.

V usage is TRBV19 and J usage is TRBJ1-1, with no clear D. V was trimmed by 5 bases and J by 3 bases, leaving 19 bases between them. The length of the CDR3 is 16 residues. The germline gives CDR1 LNHDA, CDR2 SQIVND (reference sequence). The CDR3 loop reads CASSPPLVTTYTEAFF. The DNA for the CDR3 is TGTGCCAGTAGTCCGCCGCTTGTCACCACCTACACTGAAGCTTTCTTT.

This chain connects TRBV4-1 to TRBJ1-2; maybe TRBD1 (6 bases). Germline assignment: CDR1 MGHRA and CDR2 YSYEKL. The V end lost 3 bases, the J end lost 0 bases, and 11 bases lay between the germline ends. There are 15 residues in the CDR3. The CDR3 DNA reads TGCGCCAGCAGCCAGGACAGCCTGGCTAACTATGGCTACACCTTC. This gives the protein CASSQDSLANYGYTF.

V gene TRBV5-1 combines with J gene TRBJ1-2; D is unclear. The germline V gene encodes CDR1 SGHRS and CDR2 YFSETQ. V was pared by 0 bases and J by 2 bases, with 8 bases between. This CDR3 contains 14 residues. CDR3: CASSLGSPNYGYTF. CDR3 in DNA: TGCGCCAGCAGCTTGGGCAGCCCGAACTATGGCTACACCTTC.

The chain has TRBV15 and TRBJ1-5; D may be TRBD1 (5 bases). Germline V gene data show CDR1 as LNHNV and CDR2 as YYDKDF (reference sequence). V gave up 0 bases and J gave up 4 bases, with 13 bases separating them. The CDR3 runs 16 residues. The DNA for the CDR3 is TGTGCCACCAGCAGAGATCTAGGGGAAAGGAATCAGCCCCAGCATTTT. It yields the protein CATSRDLGERNQPQHF.

This sequence joins TRBV19 and TRBJ1-4; D remains unclear. Looked up from germline, CDR1 is LNHDA and CDR2 is SQIVND (reference sequence). V was cut by 0 bases and J by 7 bases, with 12 bases left in between. This CDR3 region has 15 residues. CDR3 nucleotides: TGTGCCAGTAGTATAGATCGGAGACACGGTGAAAAACTGTTTTTT. Translation: CASSIDRRHGEKLFF.

Here the CDR3 reads CASSLGGGADTQYF. DNA of the CDR3: TGTGCCAGCAGCTTAGGCGGGGGGGCAGATACGCAGTATTTT. The chain joins TRBV11-1 to TRBJ2-3; 9 bases map to TRBD2. This CDR3 region has 14 residues. The junction had 0 bases not matched to a gene; V was cut back by 1 base and J by 4 bases. Germline loops: CDR1 SGHAT, CDR2 FQDESV (reference sequence). The full variable domain, completed using reference TRBV11-1 and TRBJ2-3, is EAEVAQSPRYKITEKSQAVAFWCDPISGHATLYWYRQILGQGPELLVQFQDESVVDDSQLPKDRFSAERLKGVDSTLKIQPAELGDSAMYLCASSLGGGADTQYFGPGTRLTVL.

The chain carries TRBV7-2 and TRBJ1-2; the D is unclear. Trimming stripped 2 bases from V and 0 bases from J, with 7 bases between. The CDR3 has 14 residues. Germline-derived CDR1 and CDR2 are SGHTA and FQGNSA. DNA of the CDR3: TGTGCCAGCAGCTTAACCGGCCCTAACTATGGCTACACCTTC. It codes for CASSLTGPNYGYTF. Filled out from reference TRBV7-2 and TRBJ1-2, the complete variable domain reads GAGVSQSPSNKVTEKGKDVELRCDPISGHTALYWYRQSLGQGLEFLIYFQGNSAPDKSGLPSDRFSAERTGGSVSTLTIQRTQQEDSAVYLCASSLTGPNYGYTFGSGTRLTVV.

The rearrangement uses TRBV29-1 and TRBJ1-2; tentative D call: TRBD1 (6 bases). The germline gives CDR1 SQVTM, CDR2 ANQGSEA. The CDR3 is made up of 15 amino acids. Trimming stripped 3 bases from V and 0 bases from J, with 14 bases between. The CDR3 DNA reads TGCAGCGTTGAGGAGAGGGGGGAACCTAACTATGGCTACACCTTC. It is translated as CSVEERGEPNYGYTF.